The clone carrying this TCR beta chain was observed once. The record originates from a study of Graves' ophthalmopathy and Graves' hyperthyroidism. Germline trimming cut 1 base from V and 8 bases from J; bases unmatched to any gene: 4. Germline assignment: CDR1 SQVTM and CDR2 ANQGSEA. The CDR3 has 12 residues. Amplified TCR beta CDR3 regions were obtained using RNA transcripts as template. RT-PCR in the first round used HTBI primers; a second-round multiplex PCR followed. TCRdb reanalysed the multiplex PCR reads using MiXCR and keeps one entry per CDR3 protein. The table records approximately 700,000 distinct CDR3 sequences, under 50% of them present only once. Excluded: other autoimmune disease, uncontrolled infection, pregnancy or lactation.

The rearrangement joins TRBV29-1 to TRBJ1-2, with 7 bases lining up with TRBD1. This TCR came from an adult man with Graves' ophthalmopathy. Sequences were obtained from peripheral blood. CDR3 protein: CSVEVLDRGYTF. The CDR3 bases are TGCAGCGTTGAAGTCTTGGACAGGGGCTACACCTTC.